The clone carrying this T cell receptor (beta chain) was detected ten times or more. V lost 1 base and J 0 bases, leaving 4 bases between the germline ends. The CDR3 runs 14 residues. CDR1 is SGHTA, CDR2 FQGNSA, per germline. RNA transcripts served as the template for amplifying TCR beta CDR3 regions. The HTBI set primed first-round TCR CDR3 RT-PCR. TCRdb independently ran MiXCR on the multiplex PCR reads; one entry per CDR3 protein. This sample yields 450,000 to 650,000 distinct CDR3 sequences, of which about 20% are seen a single time; around 27% belongs to the top ten. Stable Graves' hyperthyroidism meant no ophthalmopathy progression within 18 months. This entry is derived from a study of T cells in Graves' hyperthyroidism and ophthalmopathy.

This clonotype was obtained from a man younger than 35 with Graves' hyperthyroidism. The chain uses TRBV7-2 and TRBJ1-3; D uncertain. The sequencing input was blood. The CDR3 loop is CASSLGVSGNTIYF. The CDR3 DNA is TGTGCCAGCAGCTTAGGCGTCTCTGGAAACACCATATATTTT.